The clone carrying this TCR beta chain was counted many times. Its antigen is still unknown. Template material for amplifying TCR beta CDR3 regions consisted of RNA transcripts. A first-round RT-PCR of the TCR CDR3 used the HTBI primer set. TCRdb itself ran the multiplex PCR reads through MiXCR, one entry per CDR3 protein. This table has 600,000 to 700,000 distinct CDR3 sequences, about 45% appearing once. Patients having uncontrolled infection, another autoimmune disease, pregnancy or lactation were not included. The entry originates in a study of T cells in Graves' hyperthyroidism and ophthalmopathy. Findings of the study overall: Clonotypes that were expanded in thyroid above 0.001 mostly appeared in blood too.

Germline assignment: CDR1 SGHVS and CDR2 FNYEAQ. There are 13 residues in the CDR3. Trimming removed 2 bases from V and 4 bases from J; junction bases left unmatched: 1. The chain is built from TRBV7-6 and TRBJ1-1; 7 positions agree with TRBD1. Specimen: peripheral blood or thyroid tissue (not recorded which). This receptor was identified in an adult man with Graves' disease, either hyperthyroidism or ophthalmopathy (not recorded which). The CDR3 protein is CASSLYRGTEAFF. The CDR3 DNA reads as TGTGCCAGCAGCTTATACAGGGGCACTGAAGCTTTCTTT.